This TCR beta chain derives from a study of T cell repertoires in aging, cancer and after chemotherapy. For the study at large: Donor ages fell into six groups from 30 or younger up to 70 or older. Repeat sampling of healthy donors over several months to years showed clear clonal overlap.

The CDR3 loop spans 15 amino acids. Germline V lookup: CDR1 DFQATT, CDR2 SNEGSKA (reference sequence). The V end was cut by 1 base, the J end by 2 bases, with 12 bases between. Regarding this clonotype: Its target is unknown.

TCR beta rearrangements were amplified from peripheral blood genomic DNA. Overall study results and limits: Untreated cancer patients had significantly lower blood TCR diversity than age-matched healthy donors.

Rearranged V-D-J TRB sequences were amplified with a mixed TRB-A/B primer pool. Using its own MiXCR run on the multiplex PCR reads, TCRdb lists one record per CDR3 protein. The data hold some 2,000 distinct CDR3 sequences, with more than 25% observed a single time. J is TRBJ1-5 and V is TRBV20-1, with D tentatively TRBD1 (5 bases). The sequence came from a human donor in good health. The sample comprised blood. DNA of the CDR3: TGCAGTGCTAGAGTCGCGTGGGGGGGCAATCAGCCCCAGCATTTT. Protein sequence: CSARVAWGGNQPQHF.